Included here is one T cell receptor beta chain sequence, with context. This sample stems from a study of identical twins' blood T cells. TCRdb re-called the 5' RACE reads with MiXCR, one entry per CDR3 protein. Here the sample spans a few hundred thousand distinct CDR3 sequences, about 28% being singletons. This TCR derives from a woman aged 18-55 years in good health. The sample was PBMCs.

CDR3 nucleotide sequence: TGTGCCTGGAGTGTAGGGGAGACCCAGTACTTC. Translating it yields CAWSVGETQYF. The chain employs TRBV30 and TRBJ2-5; D not certain. CDR3 length equals 11 residues. Germline CDR1 reads GTSNPN; CDR2 reads SVGIG (reference sequence). V lost 0 bases and J lost 5, with 4 bases in between.